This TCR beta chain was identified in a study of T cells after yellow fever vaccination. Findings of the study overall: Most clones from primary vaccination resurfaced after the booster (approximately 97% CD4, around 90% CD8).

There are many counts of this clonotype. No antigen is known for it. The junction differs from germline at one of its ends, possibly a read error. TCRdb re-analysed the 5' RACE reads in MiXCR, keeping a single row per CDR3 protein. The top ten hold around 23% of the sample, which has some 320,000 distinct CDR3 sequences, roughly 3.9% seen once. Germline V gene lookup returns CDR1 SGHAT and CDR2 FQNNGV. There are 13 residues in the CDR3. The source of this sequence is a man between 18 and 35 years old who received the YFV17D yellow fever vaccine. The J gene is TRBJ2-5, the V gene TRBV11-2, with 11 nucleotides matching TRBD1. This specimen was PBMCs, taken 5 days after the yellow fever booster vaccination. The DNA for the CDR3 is TGTGCCAGCAGCCTGGGACAGGGGGAGATCCAGTACTTC. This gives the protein CASSLGQGEIQYF.